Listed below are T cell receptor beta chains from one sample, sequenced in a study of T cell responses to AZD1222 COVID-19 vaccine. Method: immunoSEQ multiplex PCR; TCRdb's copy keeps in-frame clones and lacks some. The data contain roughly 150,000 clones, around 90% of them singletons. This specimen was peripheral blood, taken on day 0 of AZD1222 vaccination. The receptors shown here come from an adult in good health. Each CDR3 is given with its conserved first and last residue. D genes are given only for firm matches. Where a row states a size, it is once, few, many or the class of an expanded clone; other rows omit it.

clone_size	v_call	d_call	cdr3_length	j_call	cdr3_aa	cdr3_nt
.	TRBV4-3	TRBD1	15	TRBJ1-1	CASSLTGAYNTEAFF	TGCGCCAGCAGCCTCACAGGGGCCTACAACACTGAAGCTTTCTTT
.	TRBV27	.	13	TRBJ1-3	CASSLRSGNTIYF	TGTGCCAGCAGTTTACGATCTGGAAACACCATATATTTT
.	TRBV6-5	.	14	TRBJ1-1	CASSTVIGGVWAFF	TGTGCCAGCAGCACAGTAATAGGGGGTGTGTGGGCTTTCTTT
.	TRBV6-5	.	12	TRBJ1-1	CASTSGSTEAFF	TGTGCCAGCACGTCAGGGAGCACTGAAGCTTTCTTT
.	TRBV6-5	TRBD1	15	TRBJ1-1	CATQRQGPTNFEAFF	TGTGCCACCCAAAGACAGGGGCCAACGAACTTCGAAGCTTTCTTT
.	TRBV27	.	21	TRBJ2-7	CASHGRITLYGGGRVVNEQYF	TGTGCCAGTCACGGAAGAATAACGTTATACGGTGGTGGCAGGGTTGTCAACGAGCAGTACTTC
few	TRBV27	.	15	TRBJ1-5	CASSQTLNSNQPQHF	TGTGCCAGCAGTCAGACTTTAAATAGCAATCAGCCCCAGCATTTT
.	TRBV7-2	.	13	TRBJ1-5	CASSLGMYQPQHF	TGTGCCAGCAGCTTAGGGATGTATCAGCCCCAGCATTTT
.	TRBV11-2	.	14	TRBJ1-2	CASSPLAANYGYTF	TGTGCCAGCAGCCCACTTGCAGCTAACTATGGCTACACCTTC
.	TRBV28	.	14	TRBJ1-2	CASSPLIRESGYTF	TGTGCCAGCAGCCCCCTTATTAGGGAATCTGGCTACACCTTC
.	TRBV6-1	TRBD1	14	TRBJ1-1	CASSEDRGRTSRRF	TGTGCCAGCAGTGAAGATAGGGGGCGGACATCCCGACGGTTT
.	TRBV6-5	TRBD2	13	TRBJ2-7	CASQREDPYEQYF	TGTGCCAGCCAGCGGGAGGACCCCTACGAGCAGTACTTC
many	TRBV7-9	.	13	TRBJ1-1	CASSPRGPTEAFF	TGTGCCAGCAGCCCAAGGGGACCCACTGAAGCTTTCTTT
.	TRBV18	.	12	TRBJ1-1	CASSPTDDEAFF	TGTGCCAGCTCACCCACAGATGACGAAGCTTTCTTT
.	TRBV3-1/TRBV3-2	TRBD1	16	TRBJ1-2	CASSQEPRDRGPGYTF	TGTGCCAGCAGCCAGGAGCCGCGGGACAGGGGCCCTGGCTACACCTTC
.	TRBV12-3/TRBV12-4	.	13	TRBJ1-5	CASSLREWQPQHF	TGTGCCAGCAGTCTTCGGGAATGGCAGCCCCAGCATTTT
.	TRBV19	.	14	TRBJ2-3	CASSQRDGTDTQYF	TGTGCCAGTAGCCAAAGGGACGGAACAGATACGCAGTATTTT
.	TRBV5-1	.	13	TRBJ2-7	CASSLDTSYEQYF	TGCGCCAGCAGCCTCGACACCTCCTACGAGCAGTACTTC
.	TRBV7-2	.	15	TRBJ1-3	CASSLLGANGNTIYF	TGTGCCAGCAGCTTACTGGGGGCGAATGGAAACACCATATATTTT
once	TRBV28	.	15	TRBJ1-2	CASSPHGSPSAGYTF	TGTGCCAGCAGTCCCCATGGCTCCCCATCGGCTGGCTACACCTTC
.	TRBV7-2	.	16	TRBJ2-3	CASSWKGGPSTDTQYF	TGTGCCAGCAGTTGGAAAGGGGGGCCTAGCACAGATACGCAGTATTTT
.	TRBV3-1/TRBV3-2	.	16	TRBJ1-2	CASSQFFRAPQYGYTF	TGTGCCAGCAGCCAATTTTTCAGGGCCCCCCAATATGGCTACACCTTC
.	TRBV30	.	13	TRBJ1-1	CAWSRRGNTEAFF	TGTGCCTGGAGCCGACGGGGGAACACTGAAGCTTTCTTT
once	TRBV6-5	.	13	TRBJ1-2	CASSLDRDYGYTF	TGTGCCAGCAGTTTGGACAGAGACTATGGCTACACCTTC
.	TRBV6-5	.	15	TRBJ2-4	CASSLDGSAKNIQYF	TGTGCCAGCAGCCTGGACGGGTCAGCCAAAAACATTCAGTACTTC
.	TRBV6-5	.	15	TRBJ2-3	CASTGSVTSTDTQYF	TGTGCCAGCACCGGCTCAGTAACTAGCACAGATACGCAGTATTTT
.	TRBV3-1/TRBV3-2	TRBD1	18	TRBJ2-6	CASSQRGQGLSSANVLTF	TGTGCCAGCAGCCAACGGGGACAGGGTCTTTCTTCGGCCAACGTCCTGACTTTC
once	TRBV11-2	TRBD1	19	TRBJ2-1	CASSLGRVTTGTGDNEQFF	TGTGCCAGCAGCTTAGGCCGGGTAACGACCGGGACAGGGGACAATGAGCAGTTCTTC
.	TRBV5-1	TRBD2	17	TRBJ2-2	CASSSGLAGGNTGELFF	TGCGCCAGCAGCTCGGGACTAGCGGGAGGCAACACCGGGGAGCTGTTTTTT
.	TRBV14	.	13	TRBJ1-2	CASSQPRGNGYTF	TGTGCCAGCAGCCAACCTAGGGGTAATGGCTACACCTTC
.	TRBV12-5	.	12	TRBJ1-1	CASGSTLQEAFF	TGTGCTAGTGGTTCCACCCTCCAAGAGGCTTTCTTT
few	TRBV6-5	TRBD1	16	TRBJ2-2	CASSYSVGQATGELFF	TGTGCCAGCAGTTACTCGGTTGGACAGGCAACCGGGGAGCTGTTTTTT
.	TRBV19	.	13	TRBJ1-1	CASSQQVGTEAFF	TGTGCCAGTAGTCAACAAGTTGGCACTGAAGCTTTCTTT
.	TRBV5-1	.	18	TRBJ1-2	CASSSALGPQTVLYGYTF	TGCGCCAGCAGCTCAGCCCTGGGGCCCCAGACGGTGCTCTATGGCTACACCTTC
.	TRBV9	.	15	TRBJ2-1	CASSVVATGDNEQFF	TGTGCCAGCAGCGTAGTAGCGACTGGAGACAATGAGCAGTTCTTC
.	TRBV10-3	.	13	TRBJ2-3	CANRVGDTDTQYF	TGTGCAAACCGGGTGGGGGACACAGATACGCAGTATTTT
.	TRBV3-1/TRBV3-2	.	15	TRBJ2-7	CASSQDPTRGYEQYF	TGTGCCAGCAGCCAAGACCCGACACGGGGCTACGAGCAGTACTTC